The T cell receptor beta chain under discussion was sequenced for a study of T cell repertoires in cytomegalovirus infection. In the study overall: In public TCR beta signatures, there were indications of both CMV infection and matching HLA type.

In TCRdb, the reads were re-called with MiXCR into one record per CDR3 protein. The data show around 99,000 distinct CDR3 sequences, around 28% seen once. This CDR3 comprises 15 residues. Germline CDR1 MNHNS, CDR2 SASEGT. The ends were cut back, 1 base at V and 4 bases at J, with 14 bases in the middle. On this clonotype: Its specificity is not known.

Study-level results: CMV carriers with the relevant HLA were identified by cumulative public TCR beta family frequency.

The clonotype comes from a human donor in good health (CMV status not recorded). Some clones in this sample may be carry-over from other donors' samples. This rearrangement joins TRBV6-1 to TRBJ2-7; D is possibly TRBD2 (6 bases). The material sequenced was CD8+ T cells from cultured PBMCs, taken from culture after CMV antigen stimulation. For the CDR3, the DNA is TGTGCCAGCAGTGAAGAAGGCGGGGTGGGGTACGAGCAGTACTTC. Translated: CASSEEGGVGYEQYF.